This T cell receptor beta chain was captured by sequencing in a study of T-cell reconstitution after alpha-beta-depleted transplantation in children. A library of TCRbeta sequences, prepared with unique molecular identifiers, was generated. Each CDR3 protein is one row after TCRdb ran MiXCR on the PCR reads. The data show fewer than 750,000 distinct CDR3 sequences, more than 20% seen once. CDR3 length equals 12 residues. Trimming shortened V by 5 bases and J by 4 bases, and 8 bases separated the two germline ends. This sample comprised PBMCs, mostly from graft donor cells, obtained 360 days after TCRalphabeta/CD19-depleted stem cell transplant. The chain links TRBV12-3 or TRBV12-4 to TRBJ2-5; D gene uncertain. The sequence derives from a boy under two years old who had a stem cell transplant for acute myeloid leukemia, so the T cells may come from the graft donor. CDR3 coding DNA: TGTGCCAGCAGTGCCGAAGGAGAGACCCAGTACTTC. Translated: CASSAEGETQYF.